This T cell receptor beta chain was identified during a study of blood T cell repertoires in COVID-19. The CDR3 totals 15 residues. Trimming left V 2 bases short and J 1 base short, with 8 bases between. Germline assignment: CDR1 SEHNR and CDR2 FQNEAQ (reference sequence). Clones were sequenced by immunoSEQ multiplex PCR, and TCRdb holds only the in-frame ones, with some missing. The table has under 250,000 clones, 75% to 85% seen once. This sequence was found in a human donor in a cohort sampled during active COVID-19. Sequenced material: peripheral blood. V and J are TRBV7-9 and TRBJ2-2; D is undetermined. The CDR3 sequence: CASSLKDLNTGELFF. The CDR3 DNA sequence: TGTGCCAGCAGCTTAAAAGACTTGAACACCGGGGAGCTGTTTTTT.